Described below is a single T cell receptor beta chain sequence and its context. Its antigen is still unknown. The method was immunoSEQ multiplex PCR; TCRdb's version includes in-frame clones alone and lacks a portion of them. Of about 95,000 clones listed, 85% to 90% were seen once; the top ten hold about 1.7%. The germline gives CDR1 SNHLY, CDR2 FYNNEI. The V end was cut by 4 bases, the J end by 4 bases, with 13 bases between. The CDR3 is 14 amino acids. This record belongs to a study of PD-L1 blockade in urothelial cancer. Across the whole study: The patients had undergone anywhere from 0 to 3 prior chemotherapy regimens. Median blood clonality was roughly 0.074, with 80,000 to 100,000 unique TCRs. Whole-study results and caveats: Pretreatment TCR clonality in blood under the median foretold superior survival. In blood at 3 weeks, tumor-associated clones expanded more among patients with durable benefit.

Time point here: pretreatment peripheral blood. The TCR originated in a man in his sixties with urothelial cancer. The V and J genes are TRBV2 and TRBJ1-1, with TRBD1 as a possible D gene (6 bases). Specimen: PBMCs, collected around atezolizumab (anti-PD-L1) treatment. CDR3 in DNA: TGTGCCAGCAGTGCACTATCGACAGGCACTGAAGCTTTCTTT. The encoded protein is CASSALSTGTEAFF.